Below, 24 T cell receptor beta chains from the same sample are listed, as sequenced in a study of brain T cells in children with intractable seizures. Clones were read by immunoSEQ multiplex PCR, and TCRdb kept only the in-frame ones, dropping some. The sample gives 7,500 to 9,000 clones, 69% of which show up once; roughly 18% is in the top ten. Surgery cases with the highest brain T cell transcript signatures were chosen for sequencing. This specimen consisted of resected brain tissue, obtained at surgery. These receptors originate from a girl aged 2-15 years with tuberous sclerosis and intractable seizures.

This clone was recorded a few times. V and J are TRBV29-1 and TRBJ1-3; perhaps TRBD1 as D (5 bases). The CDR3 has 13 amino acids. Germline CDR1 is SQVTM and CDR2 is ANQGSEA. V lost 6 bases to trimming and J lost 0 bases, with 9 bases between them. The CDR3, as DNA: TGCAGCGTCCAGGGCGCCTCTGGAAACACCATATATTTT. It encodes CSVQGASGNTIYF.

The rearrangement links TRBV4-1 to TRBJ1-5; D gene ambiguous. CDR3 length: 13 amino acids. Per germline, CDR1 MGHRA and CDR2 YSYEKL. Trimming cost V 0 bases and J 1 base, with 1 base left between them. CDR3 nucleotide sequence: TGCGCCAGCAGCCAAGAAAGCAATCAGCCCCAGCATTTT. It translates to CASSQESNQPQHF.

The V and J genes are TRBV2 and TRBJ1-2; D is possibly TRBD1 (5 bases). CDR1 is SNHLY and CDR2 is FYNNEI in the germline V gene. V lost 4 bases and J 3 bases, leaving 15 bases between the germline ends. The CDR3 sequence is 15 residues long. The CDR3 reads CASSVLQGSHYGYTF. Here the CDR3 DNA reads TGTGCCAGCAGTGTGCTGCAGGGATCCCACTATGGCTACACCTTC.

This clone was observed a few times. V gene TRBV27 combines with J gene TRBJ1-6; 7 bases match TRBD1. Germline CDR1 reads MNHEY; CDR2 reads SMNVEV (reference sequence). After removal of 5 bases from V and 5 bases from J, the junction contained 9 bases not matched to a gene. CDR3 length: 16 residues. The chain's CDR3 is CASSLRQGPNNSPLHF. CDR3 nucleotide sequence: TGTGCCAGCAGTCTACGACAGGGACCTAATAATTCACCCCTCCACTTT.

This clone was observed once. The chain combines TRBV5-4 with TRBJ2-1, with 7 bases lining up with TRBD2. Germline CDR1 reads SGHNT; CDR2 reads YYREEE (reference sequence). The V gene end was trimmed by 5 bases and the J gene end by 1 base; junction bases not matched to a gene: 15. The length of the CDR3 is 18 residues. The CDR3 reads CASSPTPKRGISYNEQFF. The CDR3 DNA reads as TGTGCCAGCAGTCCGACCCCTAAGCGGGGTATATCCTACAATGAGCAGTTCTTC.

V usage is TRBV11-3 and J usage is TRBJ2-1; the match to TRBD2 covers 10 bases. The ends lost 5 bases at V and 4 bases at J; junction bases unmatched: 8. The CDR3 is 16 residues long. Germline V gene sequence: CDR1 SGHNT, CDR2 YENEEA. The CDR3 region is CASSPGERGGYNEQFF. As DNA, the CDR3 is TGTGCCAGCAGCCCAGGAGAGCGGGGGGGGTACAATGAGCAGTTCTTC.

This clone is medium-sized by share. The chain recombines TRBV7-8 with TRBJ2-1; TRBD2 aligns across 7 bases. Germline CDR1 reads SGHVS; CDR2 reads FQNEAQ. The CDR3 sequence is 16 residues long. V dropped 1 base and J dropped 5; count of bases not matched to a gene: 8. The CDR3 DNA reads TGTGCCAGCAGCTTAGGGGGCGCGGGGACTAACAATGAGCAGTTCTTC. Translation gives CASSLGGAGTNNEQFF.

The CDR3 bases are TGTGCCAGTACCATAACAGGGCTAAGTCAGCCCCAGCATTTT. It encodes CASTITGLSQPQHF. The J gene is TRBJ1-5, the V gene TRBV19, with a tentative D call TRBD1 (6 bases). The CDR3 spans 14 residues. V gave up 7 bases and J gave up 6 bases, with 16 bases separating them. Germline assignment: CDR1 LNHDA and CDR2 SQIVND (reference sequence).

The chain has TRBV2 and TRBJ1-5; D might be TRBD1 (5 bases). Germline V gene sequence: CDR1 SNHLY, CDR2 FYNNEI. The CDR3 is 15 residues long. V lost 2 bases and J lost 7, with 15 bases in between. The CDR3: CASSEHWGGPQPQHF. The DNA for the CDR3 is TGTGCCAGCAGTGAACATTGGGGCGGACCACAGCCCCAGCATTTT.

In this sample, this clone is medium-sized. V is TRBV24-1 and J is TRBJ2-1, with 10 bases lining up with TRBD1. Trimming at V came to 3 bases and at J to 6 bases, leaving 7 bases not matched to a gene. Germline-derived CDR1 and CDR2 are KGHDR and SFDVKD. This CDR3 has 16 residues. CDR3 nucleotide sequence: TGTGCCACCAGTGATCCCTCTGGACAGGGGGGCAATGAGCAGTTCTTC. Its protein product is CATSDPSGQGGNEQFF.

This clone occurred a few times. The chain recombines TRBV19 with TRBJ1-5; D is undetermined. The germline CDR1 and CDR2 sequences are LNHDA and SQIVND (reference sequence). This CDR3 region has 13 residues. V was trimmed by 3 bases and J by 0 bases, leaving 3 bases between them. CDR3 DNA: TGTGCCAGTAGTATGGGTAGCAATCAGCCCCAGCATTTT. Encoded protein: CASSMGSNQPQHF.

The chain links TRBV27 to TRBJ2-1; 7 nucleotides agree with TRBD2. Unmatched junction bases numbered 7, after V lost 1 base and J lost 10 bases. The CDR3 extends over 14 amino acids. Germline CDR1 is MNHEY and CDR2 is SMNVEV (reference sequence). The CDR3 loop reads CASSLWLAAREQFF. The CDR3 region has the DNA TGTGCCAGCAGTTTATGGCTAGCGGCACGGGAGCAGTTCTTC.

This chain connects TRBV11-2 to TRBJ2-7; D gene uncertain. In germline, CDR1 is SGHAT, CDR2 FQNNGV. V was cut by 2 bases and J by 6 bases, with 8 bases left in between. CDR3 length: 12 amino acids. In nucleotides, the CDR3 is TGTGCCAGCAGCTTACCTTTGGGCGAGCAGTACGTC. Residues: CASSLPLGEQYV.

This clone was seen a few times. The chain uses TRBV10-3 and TRBJ2-7, with D possibly being TRBD2 (7 bases). This CDR3 is built from 12 residues. Trimming cost V 6 bases and J 6 bases, with 12 bases left between them. Germline V lookup: CDR1 ENHRY, CDR2 SYGVKD. This chain's CDR3 is CAISGGGTEQYV. CDR3 nucleotides: TGTGCCATCAGCGGCGGGGGCACCGAGCAGTACGTC.

The J gene is TRBJ1-3, the V gene TRBV4-1; unclear D gene. The germline gives CDR1 MGHRA, CDR2 YSYEKL. Trimming pared 1 base from V and 1 base from J, leaving 5 bases between. CDR3 length: 14 amino acids. The CDR3 protein is CASSQVGSGNTIYF. The CDR3 bases are TGCGCCAGCAGCCAAGTGGGTTCTGGAAACACCATATATTTT.

This clone has only a few counts. The rearrangement uses TRBV24-1 and TRBJ1-5; unclear D gene. The CDR3 covers 12 residues. Germline V gives CDR1 KGHDR, CDR2 SFDVKD. V shed 5 bases and J shed 0 bases, with 1 base lying between them. CDR3 protein: CATSASNQPQHF. In DNA form, the CDR3 reads TGTGCCACCAGTGCTAGCAATCAGCCCCAGCATTTT.

On this clone itself: The sample carries other DNA sequences with the same CDR3. The V gene is TRBV24-1, the J gene TRBJ1-1; no reliable D call. The CDR3 spans 13 residues. Germline V gene sequence: CDR1 KGHDR, CDR2 SFDVKD. V was clipped by 3 bases and J by 5 bases, with 9 bases between them. CDR3 coding DNA: TGTGCCACCAGTGATAGGGAGAGAACTGAAGCTTTCTTT. Translating it yields CATSDRERTEAFF.

The gene calls are TRBV7-8 and TRBJ1-2; TRBD1 matches 9 bases. The J segment lost 4 bases and the V segment lost 7 bases, leaving 7 bases of the junction unmatched. In germline, CDR1 is SGHVS, CDR2 FQNEAQ. This CDR3 comprises 14 residues. The CDR3 DNA reads as TGTGCCAGCACCCCGGACAGGGGCGCCTATGGCTACACCTTC. This encodes CASTPDRGAYGYTF.

V gene TRBV7-8 combines with J gene TRBJ1-1, with no clear D. The CDR3 length is 14 residues. Germline V gives CDR1 SGHVS, CDR2 FQNEAQ. V lost 1 base to trimming and J lost 4 bases, with 10 bases between them. The CDR3 DNA sequence: TGTGCCAGCAGCTTAGGAGGGCGCCCCACTGAAGCTTTCTTT. Translating it yields CASSLGGRPTEAFF.

There are a few counts of this clone. The chain uses TRBV18 and TRBJ2-5; 13 bases align to TRBD2. The CDR3 is 17 residues long. Unmatched junction bases numbered 9, after V lost 6 bases and J lost 2 bases. The germline CDR1 and CDR2 sequences are KGHSH and LQKENI. The CDR3 loop reads CASSPGTSGARQETQYF. The CDR3 DNA sequence: TGTGCCAGCTCCCCGGGGACTAGCGGGGCGAGGCAAGAGACCCAGTACTTC. Together with reference TRBV18 and TRBJ2-5, the CDR3 gives the full variable domain: NAGVMQNPRHLVRRRGQEARLRCSPMKGHSHVYWYRQLPEEGLKFMVYLQKENIIDESGMPKERFSAEFPKEGPSILRIQQVVRGDSAAYFCASSPGTSGARQETQYFGPGTRLLVL.

This chain links TRBV19 with TRBJ2-5; TRBD1 matches at 11 bases. The CDR3 contains 15 residues. The ends lost 6 bases at V and 3 bases at J; junction bases unmatched: 6. Germline loops: CDR1 LNHDA, CDR2 SQIVND (reference sequence). The chain's CDR3 is CASRRTGGSEETQYF. In nucleotides, the CDR3 is TGTGCCAGTAGACGGACAGGGGGCTCGGAAGAGACCCAGTACTTC. Looking up the rest from reference TRBV19 and TRBJ2-5 gives the full variable domain: DGGITQSPKYLFRKEGQNVTLSCEQNLNHDAMYWYRQDPGQGLRLIYYSQIVNDFQKGDIAEGYSVSREKKESFPLTVTSAQKNPTAFYLCASRRTGGSEETQYFGPGTRLLVL.

This chain uses TRBV2 with TRBJ2-1; TRBD1 might be the D (5 bases). Trimming took 1 base from V and 9 from J, leaving 16 bases between them. The CDR3 consists of 15 residues. The germline V gene encodes CDR1 SNHLY and CDR2 FYNNEI. CDR3 loop: CASSEEDSQTGEQFF. The CDR3 DNA reads as TGTGCCAGCAGTGAAGAAGACAGTCAGACGGGTGAGCAGTTCTTC.

This clone was counted a few times. The chain employs TRBV12-3 or TRBV12-4 and TRBJ2-7, with D unclear. The CDR3 covers 13 residues. V shed 3 bases and J shed 0 bases, with 6 bases lying between them. Here the CDR3 reads CASSFSHSYEQYF. In DNA form, the CDR3 reads TGTGCCAGCAGTTTTAGTCACTCCTACGAGCAGTACTTC.

This chain connects TRBV19 to TRBJ2-1, with D tentatively TRBD1 or TRBD2 (6 bases each). Germline assignment: CDR1 LNHDA and CDR2 SQIVND (reference sequence). CDR3 length: 17 amino acids. Trimming removed 0 bases at V and 6 bases at J, with 18 bases between. CDR3 in DNA: TGTGCCAGTAGTATAGAGGGTTCGGGGGCTCGGGGCAATGAGCAGTTCTTC. This translates into CASSIEGSGARGNEQFF.